The TCR beta chain described here comes from a study of shared clonotypes between healthy human individuals. Clones were read by immunoSEQ multiplex PCR, and TCRdb kept only the in-frame ones, dropping some. The sample lists some 360,000 clones; around 70% were seen once. The TCR comes from a young man in good health. Material: memory CD4+ T cells sorted from blood. Subset specified: CD45RA-negative fraction.

Here the CDR3 reads CASSLAGHQPQHF. The DNA of the CDR3 is TGTGCCAGCAGCTTGGCAGGGCATCAGCCCCAGCATTTT. The chain couples TRBV5-6 to TRBJ1-5; weak D call: TRBD1 (5 bases). Germline loops: CDR1 SGHDT, CDR2 YYEEEE. V was pared by 0 bases and J by 5 bases, with 6 bases between. This CDR3 spans 13 amino acids. Using reference TRBV5-6 and TRBJ1-5 for the parts outside the CDR3, the full variable domain is DAGVTQSPTHLIKTRGQQVTLRCSPKSGHDTVSWYQQALGQGPQFIFQYYEEEERQRGNFPDRFSGHQFPNYSSELNVNALLLGDSALYLCASSLAGHQPQHFGDGTRLSIL.